These 10 T cell receptor beta chains came from one sample sequenced in a study of T cells after yellow fever vaccination. TCRdb redid the calling of the 5' RACE reads with MiXCR, one entry per CDR3 protein. The sample includes roughly 170,000 distinct CDR3 sequences, approximately 6.2% of them seen just once. The specimen comprised CD4+ T cells sorted from PBMCs, sampled on the day of the first yellow fever vaccination. The receptors shown here come from a man aged 18 to 30 who received the YFV17D yellow fever vaccine.

As for this clonotype: An end of the junction does not agree with germline; a read error may underlie this. The chain couples TRBV28 to TRBJ2-6, with a weak D call TRBD1 (5 bases). Germline assignment: CDR1 MDHEN and CDR2 SYDVKM. The length of the CDR3 is 15 residues. The DNA for the CDR3 is TGTGCCAGCAGTTTATTATACTCTGGGGCCAACGTCATGACTTTC. Amino acids: CASSLLYSGANVMTF.

This clonotype was found many times. The chain is built from TRBV3-1 and TRBJ2-7; TRBD1 matches at 9 bases. This CDR3 is 16 amino acids long. The V segment lost 1 base and the J segment 11 bases; nucleotides outside the gene matches: 15. CDR1 and CDR2 (germline): LGHDT, YNNKEL (reference sequence). The CDR3 reads CASSQGSPGQGYREYF. The CDR3 coding sequence is TGTGCCAGCAGCCAAGGTTCTCCGGGACAGGGTTATCGGGAGTACTTC.

This clonotype has at least ten counts. The V call is TRBV18, the J call TRBJ2-1, with 8 bases that match TRBD1. The V gene end was trimmed by 3 bases and the J gene end by 8 bases; junction bases not matched to a gene: 9. The CDR3 is made up of 15 amino acids. Germline V CDR1 and CDR2: KGHSH, LQKENI. The CDR3 DNA follows: TGTGCCAGCTCACCTCTATTCGACAGGGGCGATGAGCAGTTCTTC. This codes for CASSPLFDRGDEQFF. The full variable domain, completed using reference TRBV18 and TRBJ2-1, is NAGVMQNPRHLVRRRGQEARLRCSPMKGHSHVYWYRQLPEEGLKFMVYLQKENIIDESGMPKERFSAEFPKEGPSILRIQQVVRGDSAAYFCASSPLFDRGDEQFFGPGTRLTVL.

A note on this clonotype: The junction departs from germline at one end; a sequencing error may be responsible. The rearrangement joins TRBV18 to TRBJ2-1; the match to TRBD2 covers 12 bases. The germline gives CDR1 KGHSH, CDR2 LQKENI. This CDR3 spans 16 amino acids. CDR3 residues: CVSSPRLAGEGNEQFF. Written as DNA, the CDR3 is TGTGTCAGCTCACCACGACTAGCGGGGGAGGGCAATGAGCAGTTCTTC. The whole variable domain, remainder taken from reference TRBV18 and TRBJ2-1, is NAGVMQNPRHLVRRRGQEARLRCSPMKGHSHVYWYRQLPEEGLKFMVYLQKENIIDESGMPKERFSAEFPKEGPSILRIQQVVRGDSAAYFCVSSPRLAGEGNEQFFGPGTRLTVL.

V gene TRBV7-2 combines with J gene TRBJ2-7; maybe TRBD1 (5 bases). V shed 5 bases and J shed 6 bases, with 11 bases lying between them. CDR3 size: 12 residues. Germline V gene lookup returns CDR1 SGHTA and CDR2 FQGNSA. CDR3: CASSPQGLEQYV. CDR3 coding DNA: TGTGCCAGCAGCCCTCAGGGCCTCGAGCAGTACGTC.

This clonotype has a handful of counts. V usage is TRBV7-2 and J usage is TRBJ2-6; 8 bases line up with TRBD1. There are 17 residues in the CDR3. In germline, CDR1 is SGHTA, CDR2 FQGNSA. J was trimmed by 0 bases and V by 6 bases; bases with no gene match: 7. DNA of the CDR3: TGTGCCAGCAGTTCGGGACAGGTGCTCTCTGGGGCCAACGTCCTGACTTTC. As protein: CASSSGQVLSGANVLTF.

This clonotype has just a few counts. The J gene is TRBJ2-7, the V gene TRBV28, with D possibly TRBD2 on 6 matching bases. Germline V gene data show CDR1 as MDHEN and CDR2 as SYDVKM. Trimming took 2 bases from V and 4 from J, leaving 9 bases between them. The CDR3 length is 13 residues. CDR3 bases: TGTGCCAGCAGTTTACGGCGGGGTTACGAGCAGTACGTC. Translating it yields CASSLRRGYEQYV.

The chain recombines TRBV7-9 with TRBJ1-6; the D gene is possibly TRBD1 (5 bases). Germline V gives CDR1 SEHNR, CDR2 FQNEAQ (reference sequence). CDR3 length: 13 amino acids. V lost 5 bases to trimming and J lost 8 bases, with 10 bases between them. The CDR3 sequence: CASSLRGDSPLHF. The DNA for the CDR3 is TGTGCCAGCAGCCTTAGAGGGGATTCACCCCTCCACTTT.

A note on this clonotype: This may arise from a read error, as a much more abundant clone is one base away. CDR3 amino acids: CASSPAGENTGELVF. The CDR3 coding sequence is TGTGCCAGCAGCCCAGCGGGAGAGAACACCGGGGAGCTGGTTTTT. The chain uses TRBV14 and TRBJ2-2, with 8 positions matching TRBD2. Germline CDR1 is SGHDN and CDR2 is FVKESK. The CDR3 extends over 15 amino acids.

This clonotype was seen a few times. J is TRBJ2-7 and V is TRBV7-2, with 9 positions matching TRBD2. Germline assignment: CDR1 SGHTA and CDR2 FQGNSA. Losses at the gene ends were 3 bases for V and 5 bases for J; bases not matched to a gene: 5. This CDR3 spans 14 amino acids. This chain's CDR3 is CASSFWRGGNEQYF. CDR3 in DNA: TGTGCCAGCAGCTTTTGGCGGGGGGGCAACGAGCAGTACTTC.